This T cell receptor beta chain derives from a study of shared clonotypes between healthy human individuals. Study-level findings and limits: How much donors shared clonotypes was expected to be affected by sequencing depth.

Profiled with immunoSEQ multiplex PCR; TCRdb holds only in-frame clones, not every one. The table includes around 700,000 clones, roughly 70% detected once. Turning to this clone: The antigen is undetermined.

Germline V gives CDR1 MGHRA, CDR2 YSYEKL. This CDR3 is 16 amino acids long. The specimen was memory CD4+ T cells sorted from blood. As for subset: CD45RA-negative fraction. The sequence derives from a woman in her 30s in good health. This chain links TRBV4-1 with TRBJ2-5; D possibly corresponds to TRBD2 (6 bases). The J call may be faulty, since TRBJ2-7 better matches the DNA end. The CDR3 DNA reads as TGCGCCAGCAGCAATCCCGGCGGGGCCCGGGCCTACGAGCAGTACTTC. Amino acids: CASSNPGGARAYEQYF.